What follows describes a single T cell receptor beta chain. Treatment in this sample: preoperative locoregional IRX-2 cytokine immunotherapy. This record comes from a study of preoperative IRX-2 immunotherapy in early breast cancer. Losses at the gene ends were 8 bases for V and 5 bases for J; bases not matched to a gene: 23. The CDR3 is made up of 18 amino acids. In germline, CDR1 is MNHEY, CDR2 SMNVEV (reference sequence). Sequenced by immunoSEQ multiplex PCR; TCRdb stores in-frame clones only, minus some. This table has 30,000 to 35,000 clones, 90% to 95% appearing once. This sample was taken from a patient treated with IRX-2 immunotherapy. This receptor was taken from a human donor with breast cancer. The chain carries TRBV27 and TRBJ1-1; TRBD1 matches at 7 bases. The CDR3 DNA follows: TGTGCCAGCCGGGGCGGTTTCAGGGAACGACAGGGAGAGACTGAAGCTTTCTTT. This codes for CASRGGFRERQGETEAFF.